A selection of T cell receptor beta chains follows, all from one sample in a study of blood T cell repertoires in COVID-19. Assay: immunoSEQ multiplex PCR; the TCRdb copy retains only in-frame clones and omits some. The table lists over 200,000 clones, 65% to 90% of them singletons, with roughly 16% in the top ten. The sample comprised PBMCs or T cells enriched from blood (not recorded which). These receptors were collected from a man aged 18 to 35 who had recovered from COVID-19. Each CDR3 is given with its conserved first and last residue. A D gene is named only where the DNA matches it firmly. Rows may omit the clone size; those that give it use once, few, many or a size class.

D gene: -; V gene: TRBV10-3; clone size: -; J gene: TRBJ1-6; CDR3 protein: CAISFDRFNSPLHF; CDR3 DNA: TGTGCCATCAGTTTTGACAGGTTTAATTCACCCCTCCACTTT
D gene: TRBD2; V gene: TRBV27; clone size: -; J gene: TRBJ2-1; CDR3 protein: CASSFLAGSYNEQFF; CDR3 DNA: TGTGCCAGCAGTTTTTTAGCGGGGTCCTACAATGAGCAGTTCTTC
D gene: TRBD1; V gene: TRBV10-3; clone size: -; J gene: TRBJ2-7; CDR3 protein: CASGSRTGSNPEQYF; CDR3 DNA: TGTGCCAGCGGCTCTAGGACAGGGTCAAACCCCGAGCAGTACTTC
D gene: TRBD1; V gene: TRBV7-9; clone size: -; J gene: TRBJ2-7; CDR3 protein: CASSSAGTGFYEQYF; CDR3 DNA: TGTGCCAGCAGCTCGGCCGGGACAGGTTTCTACGAGCAGTACTTC
D gene: TRBD1; V gene: TRBV6-1; clone size: -; J gene: TRBJ2-5; CDR3 protein: CASSEETGGQETQYF; CDR3 DNA: TGTGCCAGCAGTGAAGAAACAGGGGGACAAGAGACCCAGTACTTC
D gene: -; V gene: TRBV9; clone size: -; J gene: TRBJ1-5; CDR3 protein: CASSRGAGNQPQHF; CDR3 DNA: TGTGCCAGCAGTCGGGGTGCGGGCAATCAGCCCCAGCATTTT
D gene: TRBD1; V gene: TRBV11-2; clone size: -; J gene: TRBJ1-2; CDR3 protein: CASSLVSGRGPAYGYTF; CDR3 DNA: TGTGCCAGCAGCTTAGTCAGCGGCAGGGGGCCTGCCTATGGCTACACCTTC
D gene: -; V gene: TRBV18; clone size: few; J gene: TRBJ2-5; CDR3 protein: CASSSSRGSETQYF; CDR3 DNA: TGTGCCAGCTCATCCTCCAGAGGGTCCGAGACCCAGTACTTC
D gene: -; V gene: TRBV6-5; clone size: -; J gene: TRBJ1-4; CDR3 protein: CASGTQGLEKLFF; CDR3 DNA: TGTGCCAGCGGCACCCAGGGGCTAGAAAAACTGTTTTTT
D gene: -; V gene: TRBV7-8; clone size: -; J gene: TRBJ2-7; CDR3 protein: CASSLGTGSLSYEQYF; CDR3 DNA: TGTGCCAGCAGCTTAGGTACGGGGTCTCTCTCCTACGAGCAGTACTTC
D gene: -; V gene: TRBV3-1/TRBV3-2; clone size: -; J gene: TRBJ1-6; CDR3 protein: CASSQRTVDNSPLHF; CDR3 DNA: TGTGCCAGCAGCCAGAGGACAGTGGATAATTCACCCCTCCACTTT
D gene: TRBD1; V gene: TRBV5-1; clone size: -; J gene: TRBJ1-3; CDR3 protein: CASSQRTGLRAGNTIYF; CDR3 DNA: TGCGCCAGCAGCCAGAGGACAGGGCTTCGCGCTGGAAACACCATATATTTT
D gene: TRBD1; V gene: TRBV4-1; clone size: -; J gene: TRBJ1-6; CDR3 protein: CASSQITGGDSPLHF; CDR3 DNA: TGCGCCAGCAGCCAAATAACAGGGGGTGATTCACCCCTCCACTTT
D gene: TRBD2; V gene: TRBV5-4; clone size: few; J gene: TRBJ2-1; CDR3 protein: CASSSLAVSSYNEQFF; CDR3 DNA: TGTGCCAGCAGCTCCCTAGCGGTTAGCTCCTACAATGAGCAGTTCTTC
D gene: TRBD1; V gene: TRBV7-3; clone size: -; J gene: TRBJ1-1; CDR3 protein: CASSLQGAETEAFF; CDR3 DNA: TGTGCCAGCAGCTTACAGGGGGCGGAAACTGAAGCTTTCTTT
D gene: -; V gene: TRBV7-9; clone size: -; J gene: TRBJ2-2; CDR3 protein: CASSLVGPTSGELFF; CDR3 DNA: TGTGCCAGCAGCTTAGTGGGCCCAACGAGCGGGGAGCTGTTTTTT
D gene: TRBD1; V gene: TRBV24-1; clone size: -; J gene: TRBJ1-1; CDR3 protein: CATSAGGLGTGGITEAFF; CDR3 DNA: TGTGCCACCAGCGCCGGGGGGCTCGGGACAGGGGGCATCACTGAAGCTTTCTTT
D gene: -; V gene: TRBV7-6; clone size: few; J gene: TRBJ2-5; CDR3 protein: CASSLASSRETQYF; CDR3 DNA: TGTGCCAGCAGCTTAGCGTCCTCGAGAGAGACCCAGTACTTC
D gene: -; V gene: TRBV7-8; clone size: once; J gene: TRBJ1-6; CDR3 protein: CASSLGWTVSGPLHF; CDR3 DNA: TGTGCCAGCAGCTTAGGCTGGACAGTCTCGGGACCCCTCCACTTT
D gene: -; V gene: TRBV15; clone size: many; J gene: TRBJ1-5; CDR3 protein: CATSSDSGGNQPQHF; CDR3 DNA: TGTGCCACCAGCAGCGACTCAGGGGGCAATCAGCCCCAGCATTTT
D gene: TRBD2; V gene: TRBV14; clone size: -; J gene: TRBJ2-1; CDR3 protein: CASSQGEGQFF; CDR3 DNA: TGTGCCAGCAGCCAAGGGGAGGGGCAGTTCTTC
D gene: TRBD1; V gene: TRBV10-3; clone size: -; J gene: TRBJ2-3; CDR3 protein: CAISTGTGGTDTQYF; CDR3 DNA: TGTGCCATCAGTACCGGGACAGGGGGAACAGATACGCAGTATTTT
D gene: TRBD2; V gene: TRBV7-7; clone size: once; J gene: TRBJ2-1; CDR3 protein: CASSLLSGGTGNEQFF; CDR3 DNA: TGTGCTAGCAGCTTACTTAGCGGGGGGACGGGGAATGAGCAGTTCTTC
D gene: -; V gene: TRBV6-1; clone size: -; J gene: TRBJ2-2; CDR3 protein: CASSEPQGSTGELFF; CDR3 DNA: TGTGCCAGCAGTGAACCCCAGGGGAGCACCGGGGAGCTGTTTTTT
D gene: -; V gene: TRBV5-1; clone size: -; J gene: TRBJ2-3; CDR3 protein: CASSLAEARADTQYF; CDR3 DNA: TGCGCCAGCAGCTTGGCCGAGGCGAGAGCAGATACGCAGTATTTT
D gene: TRBD2; V gene: TRBV2; clone size: -; J gene: TRBJ2-3; CDR3 protein: CASTEGVSGGWTDTQYF; CDR3 DNA: TGTGCCAGCACCGAAGGTGTGAGCGGGGGTTGGACAGATACGCAGTATTTT